The present T cell receptor (beta chain) was sequenced within a study of T cell responses to AZD1222 COVID-19 vaccine. Study results and limitations: An increase in Spike-specific TCR breadth and depth was observed after two AZD1222 doses. Nearly half of spike-specific TCRs reportedly target unmutated variant regions. Donors in the cohort were predominantly white British and more often female, and clonal diversity was possibly underestimated.

Sequencing used immunoSEQ multiplex PCR; TCRdb keeps in-frame clones, though not all of them. The sample lists 250,000 to 300,000 clones, almost 95% occurring once. On this clone: The antigen is undetermined.

Germline CDR1 reads SGHKS; CDR2 reads YYEKEE (reference sequence). With 2 bases clipped from V and 5 bases from J, the junction kept 3 bases outside the gene matches. The CDR3 totals 15 residues. The chain employs TRBV5-5 and TRBJ2-2; 10 nucleotides align to TRBD2. This material consisted of peripheral blood, taken 28 days after the second AZD1222 dose. This receptor was taken from an adult who received the AZD1222 COVID-19 vaccine. DNA for the CDR3: TGTGCCAGCAGCTTCCCGGGACTAGCGACCGGGGAGCTGTTTTTT. Its protein is CASSFPGLATGELFF.